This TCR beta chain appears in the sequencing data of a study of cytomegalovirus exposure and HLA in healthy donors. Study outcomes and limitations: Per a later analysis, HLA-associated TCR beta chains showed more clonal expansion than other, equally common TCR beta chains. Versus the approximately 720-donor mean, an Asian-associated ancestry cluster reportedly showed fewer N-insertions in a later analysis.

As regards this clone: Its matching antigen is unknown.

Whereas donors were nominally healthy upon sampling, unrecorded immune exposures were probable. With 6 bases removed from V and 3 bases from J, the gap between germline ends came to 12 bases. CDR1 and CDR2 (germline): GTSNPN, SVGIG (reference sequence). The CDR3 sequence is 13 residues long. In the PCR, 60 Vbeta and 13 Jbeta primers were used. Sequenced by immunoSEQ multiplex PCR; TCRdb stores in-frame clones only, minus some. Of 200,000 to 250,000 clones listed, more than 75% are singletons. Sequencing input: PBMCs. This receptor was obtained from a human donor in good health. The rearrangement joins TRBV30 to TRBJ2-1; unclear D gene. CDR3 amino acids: CACREFGYNEQFF. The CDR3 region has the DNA TGTGCCTGTCGAGAGTTCGGCTACAATGAGCAGTTCTTC.